The following is a T cell receptor (beta chain) sequence with its context. Judged by its sample share, this clonotype qualifies as medium-sized (0.01 to 0.1%). Which antigen it targets is not known. Base qualities are not provided; no much larger clone lies one nucleotide away. This sample is drawn from a study of T and B cells in COVID-19 patients (dated by TCRdb to between 2020 and 2021). Describing the broader study: In this study, adaptive immunity was profiled in COVID-19 patients who either had active infection or had recovered, using TRB and IGH repertoire sequencing of peripheral blood. A recovered cohort was made up of 15 to 19 patients contributing under 25 samples, mostly after mild to moderate COVID-19 managed as outpatients. Median age was about 32 years in the recovered cohort versus 55 to 80 years in the active-infection cohort. In the active-infection cohort, 12 of 20 patients were critically ill and required mechanical ventilation or ECMO. Of the approximately 22 patients in the active-infection cohort, approximately 18 had comorbidities associated with unfavorable COVID-19 outcome. The repository of TCR and BCR sequences included about 69 time points from about 35 patients, and more than 8 million TCR sequences were analysed. A couple of patients were included in both the recovered and active cohorts because samples were available from active disease and after recovery. Repertoire analyses used an age-matched reference group of approximately 40 healthy donors who were negative for COVID-19 antibodies as the comparison. As many as 9 follow-up blood samples were collected from each patient, and in some individuals these samples spanned different disease stages.

Genomic DNA extracted from blood, in amounts of about 240-550 ng, served as the starting material for amplifying TRB repertoires. General study outcomes and caveats: The reported TCR clusters were said to need prospective validation before any clinical use. Patients with COVID-19 were reported to show strongly skewed TRBV/TRBJ gene usage. TRB repertoires were found to be highly clonal in active COVID-19, whereas diversity and richness at recovery were found to rise above healthy donor levels. A total of fewer than 3,000 TCR clusters were exclusive to the recovered cohort, and around 31 of those clusters were low-pGen clusters. Specific T cell subsets (CD4+/Treg/CD8+) and sorted SARS-CoV-2-responsive or tetramer+ T cells had not yet been sequenced, with those experiments still ongoing. Few blood samples were available from mildly ill patients while symptoms were present or from severe cases at early time points. The cohort was considered too small for HLA contributions to COVID-19 susceptibility or severity to be assessed.

The germline V gene provides CDR1 SGHDT and CDR2 YYEEEE. Spanning cysteine to phenylalanine, the CDR3 consists of 14 amino acids. Only the CDR3 DNA is retained, 42 bases long and in frame from the first base. V and J lose 4 bases and 10 bases, and a span of 15 bases separates them. Instrument used: Illumina MiSeq. TRB rearrangements were amplified by multiplex PCR with BIOMED2 TRB-A/B primer pools. Illumina-compatible adapters and 7-nucleotide sample barcodes were attached to the amplicons in two consecutive PCRs. All library PCRs used Phusion HS II polymerase. Amplicons were purified from gel with the NucleoSpin Gel and PCR Clean-up kit, quantified on Qubit, and pooled at 3 to 5 nM. Amplicon pool quality was checked on an Agilent 2100 Bioanalyzer before Illumina next-generation sequencing. Regarding the original processing steps: MiXCR 3.0.8 with the default MiXCR reference library was used to annotate TRB rearrangements. Non-productive reads and sequences with fewer than 2 reads were removed, and each unique CDR3 nucleotide sequence was counted as one clone. Clonality, diversity, richness and V-J gene usage were calculated in R 3.5.1. GLIPH2 was used to cluster TCRs by CDR3 similarity, and OLGA was used to calculate generation probabilities. GLIPH2 clusters were kept only if they contained at least four unique TCR clonotypes found in at least three individuals. TCRdb applied fastp at Q25 and MiXCR to the public reads, then kept only in-frame beta chains. Rows merge per CDR3 protein into single entries with the most common DNA and genes. The authors' filters were not applied to this entry. A total of 4,000 or so distinct CDR3 sequences appear in this sample, around 20% of them only once. 24% of the sample comes from the top ten.

The rearrangement combines TRBV5-6 with TRBJ1-6, with TRBD1 perhaps the D gene, on 5 matching bases. Sample: blood. This clonotype originated in a human donor with active COVID-19. The sequenced DNA: TGTGCCAGCAGCCCGGGGACGGGTGGGTCACCCCTCCACTTT. It is translated as CASSPGTGGSPLHF.